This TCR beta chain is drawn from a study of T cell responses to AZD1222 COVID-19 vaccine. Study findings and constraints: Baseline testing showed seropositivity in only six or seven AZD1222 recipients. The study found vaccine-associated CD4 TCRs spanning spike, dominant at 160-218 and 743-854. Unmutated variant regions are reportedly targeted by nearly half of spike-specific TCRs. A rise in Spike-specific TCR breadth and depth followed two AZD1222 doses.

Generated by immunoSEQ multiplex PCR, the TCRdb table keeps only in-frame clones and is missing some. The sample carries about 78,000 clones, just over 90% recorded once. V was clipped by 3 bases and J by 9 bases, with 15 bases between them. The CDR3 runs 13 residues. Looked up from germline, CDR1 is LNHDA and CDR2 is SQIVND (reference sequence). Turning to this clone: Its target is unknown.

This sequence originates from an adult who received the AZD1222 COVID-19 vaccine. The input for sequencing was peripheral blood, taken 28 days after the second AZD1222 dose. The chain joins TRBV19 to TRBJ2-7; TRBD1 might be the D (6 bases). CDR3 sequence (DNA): TGTGCCAGTAGTATTACCGGGACACAAGGGCAGTACTTC. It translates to CASSITGTQGQYF.